Each of the 18 T cell receptor beta chains below was sequenced from the same sample in a study of cytotoxic CD8 clonotypes in ibrutinib-treated CLL. TCRdb keeps only in-frame clones here, not all; method: immunoSEQ multiplex PCR. Of 150,000 or so clones listed, approximately 80% were seen once; the top ten hold roughly 7.2%. Source: PBMCs, taken after 36 months of ibrutinib treatment. The receptors shown here come from a human donor with chronic lymphocytic leukemia.

This clone came up once. Additional DNA sequences in this sample encode the identical CDR3. The J gene is TRBJ2-3, the V gene TRBV11-2; no firm D call. Germline CDR1 and CDR2: SGHAT and FQNNGV. The CDR3 sequence is 14 residues long. The germline V and J ends were trimmed by 3 bases and 1 base, with 8 bases remaining between them. CDR3 coding DNA: TGTGCCAGCAGCTTTGGATGGGGCACAGATACGCAGTATTTT. This gives the protein CASSFGWGTDTQYF.

Details on this clone: Because the CDR3's place on the DNA is in doubt, the DNA is left out and the CDR3 is given as listed by TCRdb. The chain uses TRBV27 and TRBJ1-5; no DNA check was done on the table's D call, TRBD1. The CDR3 is 15 amino acids long, termini counted. Germline CDR1 is MNHEY and CDR2 is SMNVEV (reference sequence). CDR3 sequence reads: CASSFGDGTRQPQHF.

The chain uses TRBV7-9 and TRBJ2-3, with D possibly matching TRBD1 (5 bases). Germline V gene lookup returns CDR1 SEHNR and CDR2 FQNEAQ (reference sequence). This CDR3 contains 12 residues. Trimming pared 4 bases from V and 7 bases from J, leaving 9 bases between. DNA of the CDR3: TGTGCCAGCAGCTCGGACACGAATACGCAGTATTTT. It yields the protein CASSSDTNTQYF. Full variable domain (missing parts from reference TRBV7-9 and TRBJ2-3): DTGVSQNPRHKITKRGQNVTFRCDPISEHNRLYWYRQTLGQGPEFLTYFQNEAQLEKSRLLSDRFSAERPKGSFSTLEIQRTEQGDSAMYLCASSSDTNTQYFGPGTRLTVL.

This chain connects TRBV28 to TRBJ2-3, with no clear D. Germline V gives CDR1 MDHEN, CDR2 SYDVKM. The CDR3 is 14 residues long. V lost 8 bases and J 1 base, leaving 13 bases between the germline ends. In nucleotides, the CDR3 is TGTGCCAGCCGGGCTCATTTTGGCACAGATACGCAGTATTTT. This sequence encodes CASRAHFGTDTQYF.

The V call is TRBV29-1, the J call TRBJ2-7; 7 nucleotides align to TRBD1. CDR1 SQVTM and CDR2 ANQGSEA come from the germline V gene. J gave up 2 bases and V 6 bases, and 7 bases lay outside the gene matches. The CDR3 runs to 13 residues. Written as DNA, the CDR3 is TGCAGCGTACGACAGGGTGGTACCTACGAGCAGTACTTC. Protein product: CSVRQGGTYEQYF.

This clone was seen ten or more times. This sequence joins TRBV2 and TRBJ1-2, with D possibly TRBD1 on 6 matching bases. V lost 6 bases and J lost 7, with 15 bases in between. Germline values: CDR1 SNHLY, CDR2 FYNNEI. The CDR3 contains 13 residues. The CDR3 DNA sequence: TGTGCCAGCAGGTATAACAGGGACGCTGGCTACACCTTC. Its protein product is CASRYNRDAGYTF.

CDR3 in DNA: TGTGCCAGCAGCTTAGTGTGGACCACAACTAATGAAAAACTGTTTTTT. It translates to CASSLVWTTTNEKLFF. The chain recombines TRBV7-9 with TRBJ1-4, with no clear D. CDR1 and CDR2 from the germline V gene are SEHNR and FQNEAQ (reference sequence). Between the trimmed V and J ends, which lost 1 base and 0 bases, there was a span of 9 bases. The CDR3 spans 16 residues.

The rearrangement uses TRBV19 and TRBJ1-1; D is perhaps TRBD1 (6 bases). The length of the CDR3 is 13 residues. The V end was cut by 6 bases, the J end by 5 bases, with 13 bases between. Germline CDR1 is LNHDA and CDR2 is SQIVND (reference sequence). The CDR3 is CASRQGKRTEAFF. In nucleotides, the CDR3 is TGTGCCAGTAGGCAGGGGAAGCGGACTGAAGCTTTCTTT.

CDR3 in DNA: TGCGCCAGCAGCCAAACGGGATCCTCCTACGAGCAGTACTTC. Its protein product is CASSQTGSSYEQYF. The chain couples TRBV4-1 to TRBJ2-7, with D possibly being TRBD2 (5 bases). This CDR3 is 14 amino acids long. With 2 bases removed from V and 0 bases from J, the gap between germline ends came to 8 bases. Germline loops: CDR1 MGHRA, CDR2 YSYEKL.

V and J are TRBV19 and TRBJ1-2; 10 bases match TRBD1. J was trimmed by 8 bases and V by 3 bases; bases with no gene match: 3. Germline CDR1 reads LNHDA; CDR2 reads SQIVND (reference sequence). CDR3 size: 13 residues. The CDR3: CASSIQTGGGYTF. Here the CDR3 DNA reads TGTGCCAGTAGTATCCAGACAGGGGGCGGCTACACCTTC.

The rearrangement uses TRBV19 and TRBJ1-2, with D tentatively TRBD1 (6 bases). V lost 6 bases and J lost 5, with 16 bases in between. From germline, CDR1 is LNHDA and CDR2 SQIVND (reference sequence). The CDR3 is 14 amino acids. CDR3 nucleotides: TGTGCCAGTAGAACAACGGGACATCAATATGGCTACACCTTC. It yields the protein CASRTTGHQYGYTF.

The chain couples TRBV2 to TRBJ1-1; possibly TRBD1 for D (6 bases). This CDR3 contains 14 residues. Germline loops: CDR1 SNHLY, CDR2 FYNNEI. Trimming removed 7 bases from V and 3 bases from J, with 15 bases in between. DNA of the CDR3: TGTGCCAGCAACGGAGGTAGGGGGTACACTGAAGCTTTCTTT. Translation gives CASNGGRGYTEAFF.

This clone was found once. CDR3 in DNA: TGTGCCAGCTCACCACTAGCCGGGACTAGTTATAGAAATGAGCAGTTCTTC. Its protein product is CASSPLAGTSYRNEQFF. V is TRBV18 and J is TRBJ2-1; 8 nucleotides line up with TRBD2. This CDR3 is 17 amino acids long. V lost 1 base and J lost 7; bases outside the gene matches: 12. Germline assignment: CDR1 KGHSH and CDR2 LQKENI.

The CDR3, as DNA: TGTGCCAGCAGTTTAACCAGGGCCTACGAGCAGTACTTC. Protein sequence: CASSLTRAYEQYF. This sequence joins TRBV27 and TRBJ2-7; maybe TRBD1 (5 bases). The V gene lost 2 bases and the J gene lost 2 bases, with 7 bases spanning the gap. From germline, CDR1 is MNHEY and CDR2 SMNVEV (reference sequence). The CDR3 totals 13 residues.

The chain combines TRBV12-5 with TRBJ2-5, with 7 bases aligning to TRBD2. The CDR3 has 12 amino acids. Trimming at V came to 10 bases and at J to 5 bases, leaving 7 bases not matched to a gene. Germline loops: CDR1 LGHNT, CDR2 FRNRAP. CDR3 amino acids: CATSLGGETQYF. In nucleotides, the CDR3 is TGTGCTACTTCCCTGGGGGGGGAGACCCAGTACTTC.

This chain links TRBV5-1 with TRBJ2-5, with TRBD2 matching over 9 bases. Germline values: CDR1 SGHRS, CDR2 YFSETQ. The trim removed 1 base at V and 0 bases at J, leaving 13 bases unmatched. The CDR3 consists of 19 residues. CDR3 residues: CASSLFPSSGEWYQETQYF. CDR3 DNA: TGCGCCAGCAGCTTGTTCCCGTCTAGCGGGGAATGGTACCAAGAGACCCAGTACTTC.

The chain recombines TRBV27 with TRBJ2-7, with 10 bases identical to TRBD2. With 8 bases clipped from V and 3 bases from J, the junction kept 7 bases outside the gene matches. The CDR3 runs to 14 residues. Germline-derived CDR1 and CDR2 are MNHEY and SMNVEV (reference sequence). CDR3 residues: CASSRTSGFYEQYF. The CDR3 bases are TGTGCCAGCTCCCGGACTAGCGGCTTCTACGAGCAGTACTTC.

For the CDR3, the DNA is TGTGCCAGCAGTTACTCATACGGGAGCGGGACAGATACGCAGTATTTT. Residues: CASSYSYGSGTDTQYF. The gene calls are TRBV6-5 and TRBJ2-3; a weak D match, TRBD2 (6 bases). Per germline, CDR1 MNHEY and CDR2 SVGAGI. This CDR3 contains 16 residues. V was pared by 0 bases and J by 3 bases, with 13 bases between.